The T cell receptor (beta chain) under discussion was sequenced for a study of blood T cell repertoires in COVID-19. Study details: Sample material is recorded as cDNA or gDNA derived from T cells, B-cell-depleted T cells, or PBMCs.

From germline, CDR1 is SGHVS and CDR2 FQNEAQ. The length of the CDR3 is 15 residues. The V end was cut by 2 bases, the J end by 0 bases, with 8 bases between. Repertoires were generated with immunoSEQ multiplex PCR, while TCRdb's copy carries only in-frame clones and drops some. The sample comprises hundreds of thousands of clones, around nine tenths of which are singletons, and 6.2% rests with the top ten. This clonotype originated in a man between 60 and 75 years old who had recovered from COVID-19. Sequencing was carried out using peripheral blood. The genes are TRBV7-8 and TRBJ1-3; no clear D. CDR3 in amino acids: CASSLSGGSGNTIYF. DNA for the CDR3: TGTGCCAGCAGCTTAAGTGGCGGCTCTGGAAACACCATATATTTT.